The clone carrying this T cell receptor (beta chain) has only one observation. The data stem from a study of T cell changes during pregnancy in multiple sclerosis. The assay was immunoSEQ multiplex PCR, and TCRdb's table has in-frame clones only and misses some. This sample carries roughly 49,000 clones, roughly nine tenths of them seen once, and the ten largest clones take roughly 1.5%. The germline gives CDR1 MNHNS, CDR2 SASEGT. The CDR3 extends over 14 amino acids. V dropped 5 bases and J dropped 9; count of bases not matched to a gene: 9. The chain uses TRBV6-1 and TRBJ1-5, with TRBD1 identical over 8 bases. Sequencing was performed on peripheral blood, taken in the first trimester of pregnancy. The source is a female donor in good health, enrolled as a control in a pregnancy study. CDR3 sequence reads: CASSKTGGPSPQHF. Written as DNA, the CDR3 is TGTGCCAGCAGTAAAACAGGGGGTCCTTCGCCCCAGCATTTT.